One and the same sample provided the 27 T cell receptor beta chains below, sequenced in a study of T cell responses to AZD1222 COVID-19 vaccine. Assay used: immunoSEQ multiplex PCR; TCRdb lists only in-frame clones, some missing. The sample contains tens of thousands of clones, roughly 80% of which appear only once. The sample in question was peripheral blood, obtained on day 0 of AZD1222 vaccination. All receptors come from an adult in good health.

This chain joins TRBV6-5 and TRBJ1-1; no firm D call. The germline V gene has CDR1 MNHEY and CDR2 SVGAGI. V lost 0 bases and J 7 bases, leaving 6 bases between the germline ends. The length of the CDR3 is 12 residues. The CDR3 is CASSYSPGEAFF. CDR3 sequence (DNA): TGTGCCAGCAGTTACTCTCCGGGTGAAGCTTTCTTT.

The V and J genes are TRBV14 and TRBJ1-1; TRBD1 matches at 11 bases. The CDR3 has 16 amino acids. Germline V gene lookup returns CDR1 SGHDN and CDR2 FVKESK. The ends lost 5 bases at V and 4 bases at J; junction bases unmatched: 9. The CDR3 region is CASSFRTGGAGTEAFF. The CDR3 bases are TGTGCCAGCAGCTTCCGGACAGGGGGCGCGGGCACTGAAGCTTTCTTT.

This chain connects TRBV24-1 to TRBJ2-3; no definite D call. Germline CDR1 reads KGHDR; CDR2 reads SFDVKD. This CDR3 region has 13 residues. Between the trimmed V and J ends, which lost 7 bases and 4 bases, there was a span of 11 bases. CDR3 protein: CATSVAVADTQYF. The CDR3, as DNA: TGTGCCACCAGCGTTGCGGTGGCAGATACGCAGTATTTT.

The J gene is TRBJ1-6, the V gene TRBV7-6, with 8 bases that match TRBD1. This CDR3 region has 21 residues. Per germline, CDR1 SGHVS and CDR2 FNYEAQ. The V and J ends lost 5 bases and 0 bases, in that order; junction bases with no gene match: 18. In DNA form, the CDR3 reads TGTGCCAGCAGCAACTCGGGGGGACAGGTATTATCCAGCTCCTATAATTCACCCCTCCACTTT. Protein product: CASSNSGGQVLSSSYNSPLHF.

This chain links TRBV5-1 with TRBJ2-1; TRBD2 aligns across 13 bases. Trimming at V came to 0 bases and at J to 5 bases, leaving 2 bases not matched to a gene. Germline values: CDR1 SGHRS, CDR2 YFSETQ. The CDR3 consists of 16 residues. CDR3 sequence: CASSLGLAGGHNEQFF. As DNA, the CDR3 is TGCGCCAGCAGCTTGGGACTAGCGGGGGGCCACAATGAGCAGTTCTTC. Variable domain in full (rest from reference TRBV5-1 and TRBJ2-1): KAGVTQTPRYLIKTRGQQVTLSCSPISGHRSVSWYQQTPGQGLQFLFEYFSETQRNKGNFPGRFSGRQFSNSRSEMNVSTLELGDSALYLCASSLGLAGGHNEQFFGPGTRLTVL.

V gene TRBV7-6 combines with J gene TRBJ1-6, with a tentative D call TRBD1 (5 bases). V was clipped by 0 bases and J by 13 bases, with 7 bases between them. This CDR3 is 12 amino acids long. Germline V gives CDR1 SGHVS, CDR2 FNYEAQ. The CDR3 here is CASSLAGGPLHF. The CDR3 DNA follows: TGTGCCAGCAGCTTAGCGGGGGGTCCCCTCCACTTT.

The J gene is TRBJ1-5, the V gene TRBV14; D remains ambiguous. This CDR3 is built from 16 residues. Between the trimmed V and J ends, which lost 5 bases and 2 bases, there was a span of 16 bases. Germline CDR1 is SGHDN and CDR2 is FVKESK. The CDR3 here is CASSTPLEVGNQPQHF. CDR3 in DNA: TGTGCCAGCAGCACCCCACTCGAGGTGGGCAATCAGCCCCAGCATTTT.

The chain has TRBV19 and TRBJ2-1; TRBD2 agrees at 13 bases. With 7 bases clipped from V and 6 bases from J, the junction kept 18 bases outside the gene matches. Per germline, CDR1 LNHDA and CDR2 SQIVND (reference sequence). The CDR3 contains 19 residues. The CDR3: CASTSNGRGLAGKSNEQFF. Written as DNA, the CDR3 is TGTGCCAGTACCTCAAACGGTCGGGGACTAGCGGGAAAAAGCAATGAGCAGTTCTTC.

This clone came up once. The chain combines TRBV28 with TRBJ2-3; D call uncertain. In germline, CDR1 is MDHEN, CDR2 SYDVKM. V shed 6 bases and J shed 1 base, with 8 bases lying between them. This CDR3 contains 13 residues. The CDR3 sequence: CASRSVRTDTQYF. CDR3 bases: TGTGCCAGCAGATCCGTCCGCACAGATACGCAGTATTTT.

There are a few counts of this clone. This chain links TRBV5-5 with TRBJ1-2, with 10 bases aligning to TRBD1. Trimming at V came to 7 bases and at J to 5 bases, leaving 5 bases not matched to a gene. The V gene's germline CDR1 is SGHKS and CDR2 YYEKEE (reference sequence). CDR3 length: 13 residues. The CDR3 reads CASGPGQGYGYTF. For the CDR3, the DNA is TGTGCCAGCGGCCCGGGACAGGGGTATGGCTACACCTTC.

The chain has TRBV3-1 (or the pseudogene TRBV3-2) and TRBJ1-2; D unresolved. This CDR3 comprises 14 residues. V was shortened by 1 base and J by 0 bases, with 6 bases between the two germline ends. Germline CDR1 reads LGHDT; CDR2 reads YNNKEL (reference sequence). CDR3 nucleotides: TGTGCCAGCAGCCAAGGGCCAGCTAACTATGGCTACACCTTC. Its translation is CASSQGPANYGYTF.

The rearrangement joins TRBV4-1 to TRBJ1-4; D is ambiguous. This CDR3 contains 13 residues. V lost 1 base, J lost 7 bases, and 7 bases lay in between. CDR1 and CDR2 (germline): MGHRA, YSYEKL. CDR3 in amino acids: CASSQVLGEKLFF. The CDR3 DNA sequence: TGCGCCAGCAGCCAAGTACTTGGTGAAAAACTGTTTTTT.

The V gene is TRBV9, the J gene TRBJ2-1, with unresolved D. CDR3 size: 20 residues. Per germline, CDR1 SGDLS and CDR2 YYNGEE. V dropped 4 bases and J dropped 3 bases, with 29 bases sitting between them. CDR3 DNA sequence: TGTGCCAGCAGCAAGTCAGGAGACCGGGCCCACGGCAGGAACTACAATGAGCAGTTCTTC. It is translated as CASSKSGDRAHGRNYNEQFF.

The chain employs TRBV11-2 and TRBJ2-7; D could derive from TRBD1 or TRBD2 (5 bases each). V was clipped by 0 bases and J by 9 bases, with 21 bases between them. The germline V gene has CDR1 SGHAT and CDR2 FQNNGV. This CDR3 has 16 amino acids. CDR3 protein: CASSLDRITGREGQYF. DNA for the CDR3: TGTGCCAGCAGCTTAGATCGAATCACAGGACGAGAGGGGCAGTACTTC.

The rearrangement joins TRBV5-1 to TRBJ2-2, with 12 positions matching TRBD1. The CDR3 spans 17 residues. Trimming at V came to 7 bases and at J to 6 bases, leaving 13 bases not matched to a gene. The germline CDR1 and CDR2 sequences are SGHRS and YFSETQ. The CDR3 DNA reads TGCGCCAGCGGAAGCCAGGGACAGGGGGCGCGGCCCGGGGAGCTGTTTTTT. Translation: CASGSQGQGARPGELFF.

This rearrangement joins TRBV19 to TRBJ2-3; TRBD1 aligns across 7 bases. Germline-derived CDR1 and CDR2 are LNHDA and SQIVND (reference sequence). Unmatched junction bases numbered 12, after V lost 1 base and J lost 8 bases. This CDR3 is built from 16 residues. The chain's CDR3 is CASSIARDSGRVTQYF. DNA for the CDR3: TGTGCCAGTAGTATAGCCAGGGACAGCGGAAGAGTTACGCAGTATTTT.

This chain joins TRBV2 and TRBJ2-4, with TRBD1 matching over 7 bases. Germline V gives CDR1 SNHLY, CDR2 FYNNEI. The CDR3 runs to 18 residues. Trimming at V came to 0 bases and at J to 2 bases, leaving 10 bases not matched to a gene. CDR3 protein: CASSEARDRVGPKNIQYF. The CDR3 region has the DNA TGTGCCAGCAGTGAAGCTCGAGACAGGGTTGGGCCCAAAAACATTCAGTACTTC.

The CDR3 nucleotides read TGTGCCTGGGGGGGGACAGGTCAAGAAAAACTGTTTTTT. Residues: CAWGGTGQEKLFF. The rearrangement links TRBV30 to TRBJ1-4; 8 nucleotides agree with TRBD1. Unmatched junction bases numbered 7, after V lost 5 bases and J lost 8 bases. This CDR3 is built from 13 residues. The germline V gene has CDR1 GTSNPN and CDR2 SVGIG (reference sequence).

This chain connects TRBV19 to TRBJ1-5; 9 nucleotides match TRBD1. Trimming cost V 5 bases and J 5 bases; bases outside gene matches: 13. Germline lookup yields CDR1 LNHDA and CDR2 SQIVND (reference sequence). The CDR3 has 17 residues. DNA of the CDR3: TGTGCCAGTAGTTGGGGACAGGGAAAGAGGTCGGATCAGCCCCAGCATTTT. This translates into CASSWGQGKRSDQPQHF.

This chain joins TRBV7-8 and TRBJ2-1; TRBD1 is a possible D gene (7 bases). The CDR3 consists of 13 residues. V lost 4 bases and J lost 6, with 10 bases in between. Germline V gives CDR1 SGHVS, CDR2 FQNEAQ. CDR3 DNA sequence: TGTGCCAGCAGCTACCAGGGGGGCAATGAGCAGTTCTTC. Translating gives CASSYQGGNEQFF.

The chain couples TRBV28 to TRBJ1-3, with TRBD1 as a possible D gene (5 bases). Trimming took 4 bases from V and 3 from J, leaving 7 bases between them. The CDR3 length is 13 residues. Germline-derived CDR1 and CDR2 are MDHEN and SYDVKM. The DNA of the CDR3 is TGTGCCAGCAGTTGGGGGATTGGAAACACCATATATTTT. Amino acid sequence: CASSWGIGNTIYF. Filled out from reference TRBV28 and TRBJ1-3, the complete variable domain reads DVKVTQSSRYLVKRTGEKVFLECVQDMDHENMFWYRQDPGLGLRLIYFSYDVKMKEKGDIPEGYSVSREKKERFSLILESASTNQTSMYLCASSWGIGNTIYFGEGSWLTVV.

The V and J genes are TRBV7-2 and TRBJ1-2, with D maybe TRBD1 (6 bases). The germline V gene has CDR1 SGHTA and CDR2 FQGNSA. The CDR3 sequence is 15 residues long. Trimming left V 2 bases short and J 4 bases short, with 14 bases between. The CDR3: CASSLSGDYGYGYTF. For the CDR3, the DNA is TGTGCCAGCAGCTTATCAGGGGATTACGGCTATGGCTACACCTTC.

The chain recombines TRBV11-2 with TRBJ2-7, with D possibly being TRBD1 (5 bases). The germline gives CDR1 SGHAT, CDR2 FQNNGV. The V end was cut by 5 bases, the J end by 2 bases, with 22 bases between. The CDR3 length is 17 residues. In nucleotides, the CDR3 is TGTGCCAGCAGCCCCCGAGTGGGTACAGGCAACCCCTACGAGCAGTACTTC. Encoded protein: CASSPRVGTGNPYEQYF. The whole variable domain, remainder taken from reference TRBV11-2 and TRBJ2-7, is EAGVAQSPRYKIIEKRQSVAFWCNPISGHATLYWYQQILGQGPKLLIQFQNNGVVDDSQLPKDRFSAERLKGVDSTLKIQPAKLEDSAVYLCASSPRVGTGNPYEQYFGPGTRLTVT.

V gene TRBV5-1 combines with J gene TRBJ2-7; D is possibly TRBD2 (5 bases). The germline V gene has CDR1 SGHRS and CDR2 YFSETQ. Trimming cost V 4 bases and J 1 base, with 6 bases left between them. This CDR3 is 12 amino acids long. CDR3 nucleotide sequence: TGCGCCAGCAGCCGGGGTTCCTACGAGCAGTACTTC. Translating gives CASSRGSYEQYF.

The table lists this clone with a count of one. The chain links TRBV27 to TRBJ1-5; TRBD1 matches 7 bases. The V gene's germline CDR1 is MNHEY and CDR2 SMNVEV (reference sequence). J was trimmed by 3 bases and V by 5 bases; bases with no gene match: 7. There are 15 residues in the CDR3. The CDR3: CASSMGQLTNQPQHF. For the CDR3, the DNA is TGTGCCAGCAGTATGGGACAGTTAACCAATCAGCCCCAGCATTTT.

The chain combines TRBV6-5 with TRBJ1-5; no clear D gene. V shed 8 bases and J shed 1 base, with 12 bases lying between them. Germline V CDR1 and CDR2: MNHEY, SVGAGI. The CDR3 extends over 14 amino acids. The CDR3 loop reads CASQEQRSNQPQHF. For the CDR3, the DNA is TGTGCCAGCCAGGAACAGAGGAGCAATCAGCCCCAGCATTTT.

The gene calls are TRBV7-2 and TRBJ2-1, with 8 bases that match TRBD2. This CDR3 contains 16 residues. The ends lost 5 bases at V and 1 base at J; junction bases unmatched: 7. Germline V gives CDR1 SGHTA, CDR2 FQGNSA. The CDR3 DNA follows: TGTGCCAGCAGCGTATCTAGCGGGCGATCCTACAATGAGCAGTTCTTC. It is translated as CASSVSSGRSYNEQFF.